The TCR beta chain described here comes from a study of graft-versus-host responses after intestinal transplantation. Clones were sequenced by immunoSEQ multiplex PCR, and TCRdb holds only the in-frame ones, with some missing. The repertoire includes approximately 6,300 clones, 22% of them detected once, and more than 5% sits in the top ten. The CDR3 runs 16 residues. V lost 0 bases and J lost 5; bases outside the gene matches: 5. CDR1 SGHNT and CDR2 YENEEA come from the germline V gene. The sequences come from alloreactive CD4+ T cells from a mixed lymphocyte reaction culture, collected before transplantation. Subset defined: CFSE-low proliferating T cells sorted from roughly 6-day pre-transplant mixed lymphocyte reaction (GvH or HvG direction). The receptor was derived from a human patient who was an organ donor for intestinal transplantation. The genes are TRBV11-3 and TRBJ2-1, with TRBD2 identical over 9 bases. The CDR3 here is CASSLEGLAGNNEQFF. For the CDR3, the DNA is TGTGCCAGCAGCTTAGAGGGCCTAGCGGGGAACAATGAGCAGTTCTTC.